Listed below are T cell receptor beta chains from one sample, sequenced in a study of blood T cells in healthy people across ages. TCRdb used MiXCR to reprocess the 5' RACE reads, holding one entry per CDR3 protein. The sample records nearly 800,000 distinct CDR3 sequences, about 56% being singletons. Sequenced sample: blood. Every receptor here comes from a man in his forties in good health. Both conserved end residues are part of each CDR3. Fields, in order: V gene, J gene, clone size, D gene, CDR3 length, CDR3 DNA, CDR3 protein. D genes are given only for firm matches. Size values are once, few and many counts, or a class for expanded clones, and some rows have none.

v_call: TRBV7-2; j_call: TRBJ1-1; clone_size: NA; d_call: TRBD1; cdr3_length: 16; cdr3_nt: TGTGCCAGCAGCTTTGGGACAGGGTTACTGAACACTGAAGCTTTCTTT; cdr3_aa: CASSFGTGLLNTEAFF
v_call: TRBV11-2; j_call: TRBJ2-5; clone_size: NA; d_call: TRBD2; cdr3_length: 15; cdr3_nt: TGTGCCAGCAGCTTAGCGGGAGGGGGGTACAATGAGCAGTACTTC; cdr3_aa: CASSLAGGGYNEQYF
v_call: TRBV7-7; j_call: TRBJ2-3; clone_size: few; d_call: TRBD1; cdr3_length: 14; cdr3_nt: TGTGCTAGCAGCCCGGGACAGATCACAGATACGCAGTATTTT; cdr3_aa: CASSPGQITDTQYF
v_call: TRBV5-1; j_call: TRBJ2-5; clone_size: NA; d_call: NA; cdr3_length: 15; cdr3_nt: TGCGCCAGCAGCCTGGGTGTCCAGTACCAAGAGACCCAGTACTTC; cdr3_aa: CASSLGVQYQETQYF
v_call: TRBV27; j_call: TRBJ1-6; clone_size: once; d_call: NA; cdr3_length: 15; cdr3_nt: TGTGCCAGCAGCTCACTGAGCTCCTATAATTCACCCCTCCACTTT; cdr3_aa: CASSSLSSYNSPLHF
v_call: TRBV21-1; j_call: TRBJ2-3; clone_size: NA; d_call: NA; cdr3_length: 15; cdr3_nt: TGTGCCAGCAGCAAGGGACAGGGAATGACAGATACGCAGTATTTT; cdr3_aa: CASSKGQGMTDTQYF
v_call: TRBV3-1; j_call: TRBJ2-5; clone_size: few; d_call: NA; cdr3_length: 14; cdr3_nt: TGTGCCAGCAGCTTAGGAGGCTCCACGGGGACCCAGTACTTC; cdr3_aa: CASSLGGSTGTQYF
v_call: TRBV6-2/TRBV6-3; j_call: TRBJ2-1; clone_size: few; d_call: NA; cdr3_length: 14; cdr3_nt: TGTGCCAGCAGTTATGCAGGGTCCTACAATGAGCAGTTCTTC; cdr3_aa: CASSYAGSYNEQFF
v_call: TRBV5-1; j_call: TRBJ2-3; clone_size: NA; d_call: NA; cdr3_length: 19; cdr3_nt: TGCGCCAGCAGCTTGGTTCAATTCCTGTCGCGGGACGGCACAGATACGCAGTATTTT; cdr3_aa: CASSLVQFLSRDGTDTQYF
v_call: TRBV10-2; j_call: TRBJ1-2; clone_size: NA; d_call: NA; cdr3_length: 14; cdr3_nt: TGCGCCGCGGAGACAGCTCAATTTAACTATGGCTACACCTTC; cdr3_aa: CAAETAQFNYGYTF
v_call: TRBV29-1; j_call: TRBJ2-3; clone_size: NA; d_call: NA; cdr3_length: 14; cdr3_nt: TGCAGCGTTCTGGGGCTCCGCCGCACAGATACGCAGTATTTT; cdr3_aa: CSVLGLRRTDTQYF
v_call: TRBV6-2/TRBV6-3; j_call: TRBJ2-1; clone_size: once; d_call: NA; cdr3_length: 11; cdr3_nt: TGTGCCAGCAGTTACTCGACGCGCGAGTTCTTC; cdr3_aa: CASSYSTREFF
v_call: TRBV2; j_call: TRBJ2-6; clone_size: NA; d_call: NA; cdr3_length: 14; cdr3_nt: TGTGCCAGCAGTGCCCTCTTTGGGGCCAACGTCCTGACTTTC; cdr3_aa: CASSALFGANVLTF
v_call: TRBV12-3/TRBV12-4; j_call: TRBJ2-1; clone_size: NA; d_call: NA; cdr3_length: 15; cdr3_nt: TGTGCCAGCAGTTTAATGCGGGACCTTGGGCATGAGCAGTTCTTC; cdr3_aa: CASSLMRDLGHEQFF
v_call: TRBV12-3/TRBV12-4; j_call: TRBJ2-5; clone_size: NA; d_call: NA; cdr3_length: 13; cdr3_nt: TGTGCCAGCAGTTTTGTCCTGCTAAAGACCCAGTACTTC; cdr3_aa: CASSFVLLKTQYF
v_call: TRBV28; j_call: TRBJ1-2; clone_size: NA; d_call: NA; cdr3_length: 16; cdr3_nt: TGTGCCAGCAGTTTTACTCCGGGACGGCGAACACCTGGCTACACCTTC; cdr3_aa: CASSFTPGRRTPGYTF
v_call: TRBV30; j_call: TRBJ1-5; clone_size: NA; d_call: NA; cdr3_length: 13; cdr3_nt: TGTGCCTGGACAGGGTCCATGGATCAGCCCCAGCATTTT; cdr3_aa: CAWTGSMDQPQHF
v_call: TRBV24-1; j_call: TRBJ2-3; clone_size: few; d_call: NA; cdr3_length: 15; cdr3_nt: TGTGCCACTGGAAAATATAATGGAAGTGCAGATACGCAGTATTTT; cdr3_aa: CATGKYNGSADTQYF
v_call: TRBV20-1; j_call: TRBJ1-2; clone_size: few; d_call: NA; cdr3_length: 15; cdr3_nt: TGCAGTGCTACCCAGATAGTCACCAATAACTATGGCTACACCTTC; cdr3_aa: CSATQIVTNNYGYTF
v_call: TRBV12-3/TRBV12-4; j_call: TRBJ2-2; clone_size: NA; d_call: NA; cdr3_length: 16; cdr3_nt: TGTGCCAGCAGCCCTGTTAGACCGGGACCCCCCGGGGAGCTGTTTTTT; cdr3_aa: CASSPVRPGPPGELFF
v_call: TRBV28; j_call: TRBJ2-3; clone_size: NA; d_call: NA; cdr3_length: 15; cdr3_nt: TGTGCCAGCAGTAGGGACGTCCCTAGCACAGATACGCAGTATTTT; cdr3_aa: CASSRDVPSTDTQYF
v_call: TRBV4-3; j_call: TRBJ2-1; clone_size: few; d_call: TRBD2; cdr3_length: 18; cdr3_nt: TGCGCCAGCAGCCAAGATCGCATGGCGGGAGGCTCCTACAATGAGCAGTTCTTC; cdr3_aa: CASSQDRMAGGSYNEQFF
v_call: TRBV28; j_call: TRBJ2-7; clone_size: NA; d_call: NA; cdr3_length: 15; cdr3_nt: TGTGCCAGCAGTTTTACCGGACAGCGGCCGTACGAGCAGTACTTC; cdr3_aa: CASSFTGQRPYEQYF
v_call: TRBV28; j_call: TRBJ1-4; clone_size: few; d_call: NA; cdr3_length: 14; cdr3_nt: TGTGCCAGCAGTACGGCGAGGGATAATGAAAAACTGTTTTTT; cdr3_aa: CASSTARDNEKLFF
v_call: TRBV5-1; j_call: TRBJ2-1; clone_size: NA; d_call: NA; cdr3_length: 17; cdr3_nt: TGCGCCAGCAGCTTGGGGCTAGTCGTCGGGTCGGACAATGAGCAGTTCTTC; cdr3_aa: CASSLGLVVGSDNEQFF
v_call: TRBV10-3; j_call: TRBJ2-3; clone_size: NA; d_call: NA; cdr3_length: 13; cdr3_nt: TGTGCCATCAGTGAGGGGGGACCAGATACGCAGTATTTT; cdr3_aa: CAISEGGPDTQYF
v_call: TRBV6-6; j_call: TRBJ2-7; clone_size: few; d_call: NA; cdr3_length: 16; cdr3_nt: TGTGCCAGCAGTTACTCCGAGGGAAAATTCGCCTACGAGCAGTACTTC; cdr3_aa: CASSYSEGKFAYEQYF
v_call: TRBV9; j_call: TRBJ2-7; clone_size: NA; d_call: NA; cdr3_length: 15; cdr3_nt: TGTGCCAGCAGCGTAGCTACGGGACCTGACTACGAGCAGTACTTC; cdr3_aa: CASSVATGPDYEQYF
v_call: TRBV15; j_call: TRBJ1-2; clone_size: NA; d_call: NA; cdr3_length: 14; cdr3_nt: TGTGCCACCAGCCGACCCGACCTGGGCTATGGCTACACCTTC; cdr3_aa: CATSRPDLGYGYTF
v_call: TRBV7-2; j_call: TRBJ2-5; clone_size: NA; d_call: TRBD1; cdr3_length: 16; cdr3_nt: TGTGCCAGCAGCCCGCGGGACAGGGGCGGGAAAGAGACCCAGTACTTC; cdr3_aa: CASSPRDRGGKETQYF
v_call: TRBV11-2; j_call: TRBJ1-6; clone_size: NA; d_call: NA; cdr3_length: 14; cdr3_nt: TGTGCCAGCATCGATGGGGGAGGGAATTCACCCCTCCACTTT; cdr3_aa: CASIDGGGNSPLHF
v_call: TRBV6-6; j_call: TRBJ2-2; clone_size: NA; d_call: NA; cdr3_length: 17; cdr3_nt: TGTGCCAGCAGTCCAATTATCGGCAGGGCGAACACCGGGGAGCTGTTTTTT; cdr3_aa: CASSPIIGRANTGELFF
v_call: TRBV3-1; j_call: TRBJ2-7; clone_size: many; d_call: NA; cdr3_length: 14; cdr3_nt: TGTGCCAGCAGCCAGCGAACAGGGCCCTACGAGCAGTACTTC; cdr3_aa: CASSQRTGPYEQYF
v_call: TRBV7-3; j_call: TRBJ2-5; clone_size: NA; d_call: NA; cdr3_length: 13; cdr3_nt: TGTGCCAGCAGCTTATTACGGGCGTCAGAGCAGTACTTC; cdr3_aa: CASSLLRASEQYF
v_call: TRBV5-1; j_call: TRBJ2-1; clone_size: NA; d_call: NA; cdr3_length: 15; cdr3_nt: TGCGCCAGCAGCTTGTTTCCCAGGGGGGACAGTGAGCAGTTCTTC; cdr3_aa: CASSLFPRGDSEQFF
v_call: TRBV7-2; j_call: TRBJ2-3; clone_size: few; d_call: NA; cdr3_length: 15; cdr3_nt: TGTGCCAGCAGCTTAGGGCGACCTAGCACAGATACGCAGTATTTT; cdr3_aa: CASSLGRPSTDTQYF
v_call: TRBV7-9; j_call: TRBJ1-2; clone_size: NA; d_call: NA; cdr3_length: 15; cdr3_nt: TGTGCCAGCAGCTTAGTACGGGCAGGGGCCTATGGCTACACCTTC; cdr3_aa: CASSLVRAGAYGYTF
v_call: TRBV3-1; j_call: TRBJ2-1; clone_size: NA; d_call: NA; cdr3_length: 13; cdr3_nt: TGTGCCAGCAGCCAAGTCCCCGGGGTCGTTCAGTTCTTC; cdr3_aa: CASSQVPGVVQFF
v_call: TRBV10-3; j_call: TRBJ2-7; clone_size: NA; d_call: NA; cdr3_length: 14; cdr3_nt: TGTGCCATCAGTGAACAGGGTAACACCTACGAGCAGTACTTC; cdr3_aa: CAISEQGNTYEQYF
v_call: TRBV12-3/TRBV12-4; j_call: TRBJ1-1; clone_size: NA; d_call: NA; cdr3_length: 13; cdr3_nt: TGTGCCAGCAGTCCTTCGTGGGCCCCCGAAGCTTTCTTT; cdr3_aa: CASSPSWAPEAFF
v_call: TRBV5-4; j_call: TRBJ1-1; clone_size: few; d_call: NA; cdr3_length: 14; cdr3_nt: TGTGCCAGCAGCTTGCGGCAGGCGAACACTGAAGCTTTCTTT; cdr3_aa: CASSLRQANTEAFF